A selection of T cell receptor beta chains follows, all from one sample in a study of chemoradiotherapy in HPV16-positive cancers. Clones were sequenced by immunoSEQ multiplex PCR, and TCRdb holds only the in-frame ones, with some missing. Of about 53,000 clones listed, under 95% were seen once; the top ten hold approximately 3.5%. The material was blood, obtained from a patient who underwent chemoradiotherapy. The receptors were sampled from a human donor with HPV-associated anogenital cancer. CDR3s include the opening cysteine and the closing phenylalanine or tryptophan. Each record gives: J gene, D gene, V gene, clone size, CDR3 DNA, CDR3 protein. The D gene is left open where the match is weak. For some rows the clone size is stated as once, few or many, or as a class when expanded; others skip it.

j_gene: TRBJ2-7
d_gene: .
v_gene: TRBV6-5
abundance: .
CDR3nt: TGTGCCAGCAGCCGCGACGAAAGGGGTCGGTTCGAGCAGTACTTC
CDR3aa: CASSRDERGRFEQYF

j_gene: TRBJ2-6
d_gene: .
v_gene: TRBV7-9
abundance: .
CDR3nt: TGTGCCAGCAGCAGGCAGTCTGGGGCCAACGTCCTGACTTTC
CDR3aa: CASSRQSGANVLTF

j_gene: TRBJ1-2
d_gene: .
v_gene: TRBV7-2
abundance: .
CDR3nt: TGTGCCAGCAGCCCGACCCTAGAGGGAAATAACTATGGCTACACCTTC
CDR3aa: CASSPTLEGNNYGYTF

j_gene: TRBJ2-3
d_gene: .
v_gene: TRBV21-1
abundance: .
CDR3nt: TGTGCCAGCCCTAGGGATCCGGGCCACACAGATACGCAGTATTTT
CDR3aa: CASPRDPGHTDTQYF

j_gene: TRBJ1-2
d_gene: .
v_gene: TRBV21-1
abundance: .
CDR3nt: TGTGCCAGCAGCAATTCTGGACAGTTTATGGGTCATGGCTACACCTTC
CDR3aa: CASSNSGQFMGHGYTF

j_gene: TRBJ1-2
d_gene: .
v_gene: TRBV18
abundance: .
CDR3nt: TGTGCCAGCTCATTACAGGGCGCGGTGTATGGCTACACCTTC
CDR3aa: CASSLQGAVYGYTF

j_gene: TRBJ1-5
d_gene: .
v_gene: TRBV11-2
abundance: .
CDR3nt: TGTGCCAGCAGCTTAGAGGGGTATCAGCCCCAGCATTTT
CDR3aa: CASSLEGYQPQHF

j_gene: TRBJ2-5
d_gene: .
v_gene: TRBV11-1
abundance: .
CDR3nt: TGTGCCAGCAGCTTAGCGCGTGAGCAAGAGACCCAGTACTTC
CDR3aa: CASSLAREQETQYF

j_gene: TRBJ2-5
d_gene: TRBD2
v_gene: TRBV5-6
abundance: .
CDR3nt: TGTGCCAGCAGCTTAGTAGCGGGGGGAGGAGAGACCCAGTACTTC
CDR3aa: CASSLVAGGGETQYF

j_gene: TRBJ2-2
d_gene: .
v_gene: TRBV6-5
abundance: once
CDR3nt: TGTGCCAGCAGTTCGGGTGAGGCCGGGGAGCTGTTTTTT
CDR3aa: CASSSGEAGELFF